One T cell receptor (beta chain) is described in this entry. What it binds is unknown. This entry is derived from a study of cytomegalovirus exposure and HLA in healthy donors. Regarding the study as a whole: In a later analysis, approximately 18,000 TCR beta sequences were associated with HLA alleles at 0.05 false discovery rate. Researchers counted around 170 TCR beta chains as cytomegalovirus-associated.

In the PCR, 60 Vbeta and 13 Jbeta primers were used. Method: immunoSEQ multiplex PCR; TCRdb's copy keeps in-frame clones and lacks some. This sample has about 100,000 clones, with around three quarters found just once. This sequence originates from a female donor in good health and CMV-seropositive. The sequenced sample was PBMCs.

The CDR3 sequence: CASSEVLAGGGSSYNSPLHF. In nucleotides, the CDR3 is TGTGCCAGCAGTGAAGTCTTGGCAGGGGGTGGGTCCTCCTATAATTCACCCCTCCACTTT. The chain combines TRBV6-1 with TRBJ1-6; 7 bases agree with TRBD1. This CDR3 region has 20 residues. CDR1 MNHNS and CDR2 SASEGT come from the germline V gene. V was clipped by 1 base and J by 0 bases; unmatched bases: 12.